The entry below gives a single T cell receptor beta chain sequence along with its context. Its target is not known. One junction end does not reproduce the germline sequence, and a read error may be involved. These data originate in a study of cytomegalovirus exposure and HLA in healthy donors. Study summary: Within an early data release were approximately 85 million unique TCRs drawn from HLA-typed donors. Findings and limits, study-wide: No immune exposure information besides CMV serostatus was available.

PCR involved 60 Vbeta and 13 Jbeta primers. Produced via immunoSEQ multiplex PCR; TCRdb's table is partial and in-frame only. This table holds about 120,000 clones, 81% found once. Germline assignment: CDR1 MNHNS and CDR2 SASEGT. The CDR3 runs to 16 residues. Sequenced: PBMCs. V and J are TRBV6-1 and TRBJ2-5, with 10 positions matching TRBD2. The sequence derives from a woman in her 30s in good health and CMV-seronegative. CDR3 sequence: CASSDLGTSDIEIQYF. In DNA, the CDR3 is TGTGCCAGCAGTGATCTTGGGACTAGCGATATAGAGATCCAGTACTTC.